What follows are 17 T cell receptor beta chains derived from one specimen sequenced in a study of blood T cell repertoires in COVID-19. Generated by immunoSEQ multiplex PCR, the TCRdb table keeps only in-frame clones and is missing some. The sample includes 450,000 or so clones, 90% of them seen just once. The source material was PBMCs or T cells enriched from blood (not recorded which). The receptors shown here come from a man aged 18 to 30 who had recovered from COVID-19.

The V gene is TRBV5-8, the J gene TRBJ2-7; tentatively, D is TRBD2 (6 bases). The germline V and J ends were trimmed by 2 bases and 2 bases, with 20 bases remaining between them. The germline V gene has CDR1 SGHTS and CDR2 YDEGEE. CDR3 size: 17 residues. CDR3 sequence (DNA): TGTGCCAGCAGCTTTTCGATTTTATTAGCGGCAACCTACGAGCAGTACTTC. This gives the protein CASSFSILLAATYEQYF.

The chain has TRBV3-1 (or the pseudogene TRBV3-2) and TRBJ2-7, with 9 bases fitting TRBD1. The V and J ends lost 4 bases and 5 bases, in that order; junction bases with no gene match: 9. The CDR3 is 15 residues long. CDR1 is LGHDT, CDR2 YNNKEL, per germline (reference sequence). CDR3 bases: TGTGCCAGCAGCCGGCCTGGGACAGGGTTTCACGAGCAGTACTTC. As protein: CASSRPGTGFHEQYF.

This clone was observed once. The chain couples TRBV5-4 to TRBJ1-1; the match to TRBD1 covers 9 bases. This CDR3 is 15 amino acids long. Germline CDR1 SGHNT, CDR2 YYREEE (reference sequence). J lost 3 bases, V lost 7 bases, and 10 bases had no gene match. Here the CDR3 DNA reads TGTGCCAGCGGATTCGGACAGGGGTTGGACACTGAAGCTTTCTTT. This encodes CASGFGQGLDTEAFF.

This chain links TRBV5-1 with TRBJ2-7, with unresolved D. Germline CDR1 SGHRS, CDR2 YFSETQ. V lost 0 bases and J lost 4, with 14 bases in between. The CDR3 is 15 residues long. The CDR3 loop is CASSLGARMVYEQYF. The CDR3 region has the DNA TGCGCCAGCAGCTTGGGGGCCCGGATGGTTTACGAGCAGTACTTC. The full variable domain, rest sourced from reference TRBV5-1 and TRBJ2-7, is KAGVTQTPRYLIKTRGQQVTLSCSPISGHRSVSWYQQTPGQGLQFLFEYFSETQRNKGNFPGRFSGRQFSNSRSEMNVSTLELGDSALYLCASSLGARMVYEQYFGPGTRLTVT.

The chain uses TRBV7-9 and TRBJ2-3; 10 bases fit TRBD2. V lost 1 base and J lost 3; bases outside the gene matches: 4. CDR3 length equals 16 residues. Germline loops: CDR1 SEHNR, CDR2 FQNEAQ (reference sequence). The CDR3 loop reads CASSLGLAGGTDTQYF. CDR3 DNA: TGTGCCAGCAGCTTAGGACTAGCGGGTGGTACAGATACGCAGTATTTT.

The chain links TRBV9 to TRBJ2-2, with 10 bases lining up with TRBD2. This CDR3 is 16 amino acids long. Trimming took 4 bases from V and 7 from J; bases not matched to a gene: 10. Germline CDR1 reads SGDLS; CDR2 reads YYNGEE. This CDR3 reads CASSSRAGGFFGELFF. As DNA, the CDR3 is TGTGCCAGCAGCTCAAGAGCGGGGGGGTTTTTCGGGGAGCTGTTTTTT.

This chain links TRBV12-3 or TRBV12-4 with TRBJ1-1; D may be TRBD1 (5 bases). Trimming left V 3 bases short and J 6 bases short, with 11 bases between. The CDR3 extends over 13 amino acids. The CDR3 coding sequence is TGTGCCAGCAGTTTTGGGGGGAGCGCTGAAGCTTTCTTT. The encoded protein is CASSFGGSAEAFF.

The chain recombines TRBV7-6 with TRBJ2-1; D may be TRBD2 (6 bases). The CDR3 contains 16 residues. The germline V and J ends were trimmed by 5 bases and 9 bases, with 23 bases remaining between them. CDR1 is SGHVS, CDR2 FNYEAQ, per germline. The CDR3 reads CASSPRREVSLGEQFF. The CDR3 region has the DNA TGTGCCAGCAGCCCGAGGAGGGAAGTGAGTCTCGGTGAGCAGTTCTTC. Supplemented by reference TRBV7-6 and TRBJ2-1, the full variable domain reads GAGVSQSPRYKVTKRGQDVALRCDPISGHVSLYWYRQALGQGPEFLTYFNYEAQQDKSGLPNDRFSAERPEGSISTLTIQRTEQRDSAMYRCASSPRREVSLGEQFFGPGTRLTVL.

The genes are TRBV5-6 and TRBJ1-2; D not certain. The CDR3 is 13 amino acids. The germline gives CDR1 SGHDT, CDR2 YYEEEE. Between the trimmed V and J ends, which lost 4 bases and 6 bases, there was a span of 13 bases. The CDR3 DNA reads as TGTGCCAGCAGCCCCCTGCGGGCGGATGGCTACACCTTC. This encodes CASSPLRADGYTF.

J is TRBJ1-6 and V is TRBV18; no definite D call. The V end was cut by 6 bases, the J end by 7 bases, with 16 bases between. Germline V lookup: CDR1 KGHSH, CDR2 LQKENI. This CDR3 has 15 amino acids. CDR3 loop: CASSPENGRNSPLHF. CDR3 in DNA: TGTGCCAGCTCGCCAGAAAATGGGAGGAATTCACCCCTCCACTTT.

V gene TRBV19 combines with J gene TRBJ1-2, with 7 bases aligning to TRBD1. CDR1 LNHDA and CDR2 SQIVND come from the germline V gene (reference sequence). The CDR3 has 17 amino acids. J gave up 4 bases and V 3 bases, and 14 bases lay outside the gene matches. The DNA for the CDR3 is TGTGCCAGTAGTATCGCCGAACAGGGGCAAAGGGGCTATGGCTACACCTTC. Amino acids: CASSIAEQGQRGYGYTF.

The CDR3 loop reads CASSQDSGPTNQPQHF. The CDR3 DNA sequence: TGTGCCAGCAGCCAAGACTCTGGCCCCACGAATCAGCCCCAGCATTTT. The chain joins TRBV3-1 (or the pseudogene TRBV3-2) to TRBJ1-5; D unresolved. Trimming shortened V by 0 bases and J by 4 bases, and 13 bases separated the two germline ends. Looked up from germline, CDR1 is LGHDT and CDR2 is YNNKEL (reference sequence). The CDR3 extends over 16 amino acids.

The CDR3, as DNA: TGTGCCAGTAGTACGGGGAGTTTTGGCTACACCTTC. Its translation is CASSTGSFGYTF. J is TRBJ1-2 and V is TRBV19; D remains unclear. The V end lost 4 bases, the J end lost 7 bases, and 10 bases lay between the germline ends. CDR1 is LNHDA and CDR2 is SQIVND in the germline V gene (reference sequence). The CDR3 runs to 12 residues.

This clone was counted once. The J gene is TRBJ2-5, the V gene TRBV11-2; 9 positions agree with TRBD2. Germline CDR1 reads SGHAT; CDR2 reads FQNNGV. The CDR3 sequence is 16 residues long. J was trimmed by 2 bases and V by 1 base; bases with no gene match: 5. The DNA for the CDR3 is TGTGCCAGCAGCTTAGGGGCTAGCGGGGTACAAGAGACCCAGTACTTC. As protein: CASSLGASGVQETQYF.

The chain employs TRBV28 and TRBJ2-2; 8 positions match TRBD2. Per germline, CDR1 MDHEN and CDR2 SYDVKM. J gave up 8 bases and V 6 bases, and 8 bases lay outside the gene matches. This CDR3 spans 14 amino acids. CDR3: CASSLSGSFGELFF. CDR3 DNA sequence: TGTGCCAGCAGCCTCAGCGGGAGTTTTGGGGAGCTGTTTTTT.

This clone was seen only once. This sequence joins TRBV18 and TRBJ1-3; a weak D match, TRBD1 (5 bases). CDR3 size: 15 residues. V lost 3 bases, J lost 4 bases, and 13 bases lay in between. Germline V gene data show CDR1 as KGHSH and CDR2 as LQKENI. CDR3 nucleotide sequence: TGTGCCAGCTCACCGACAGTTTCAGCAGGAAACACCATATATTTT. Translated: CASSPTVSAGNTIYF.

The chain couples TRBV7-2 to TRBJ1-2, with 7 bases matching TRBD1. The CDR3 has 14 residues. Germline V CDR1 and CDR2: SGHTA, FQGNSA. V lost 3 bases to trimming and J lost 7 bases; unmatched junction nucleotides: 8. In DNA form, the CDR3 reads TGTGCCAGCAGCTTTAGCCCGACAGGGTTTGGCTACACCTTC. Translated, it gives CASSFSPTGFGYTF.